This is a list of T cell receptor beta chains from one sample in a study of shared clonotypes between healthy human individuals. Produced via immunoSEQ multiplex PCR; TCRdb's table is partial and in-frame only. Here the sample spans about 2.2 million clones, 80% to 95% being singletons. Sequencing input: naive CD8+ T cells from PBMCs. All receptors derive from a man younger than 30 in good health. Some clones in this sample may be carry-over from other donors' samples. Both conserved end residues are part of each CDR3. Each record gives: J gene, D gene, clone size, V gene, CDR3 protein, CDR3 DNA. D genes are given only for firm matches. A clone size is listed for some rows: how often the clone was seen (once, few, many), or a class if it is expanded.

TRBJ1-2	-	-	TRBV28	CASSRGGPEGYTF	TGTGCCAGCAGTCGGGGGGGGCCCGAAGGCTACACCTTC
TRBJ2-7	-	-	TRBV28	CASTGLRPYEQYF	TGTGCCAGCACGGGACTGCGCCCCTACGAGCAGTACTTC
TRBJ2-5	TRBD1	-	TRBV15	CATSGGTGGETQYF	TGTGCCACCAGCGGAGGGACAGGTGGAGAGACCCAGTACTTC
TRBJ2-3	TRBD2	-	TRBV30	CAWQASGAADTQYF	TGTGCCTGGCAGGCTAGCGGGGCCGCAGATACGCAGTATTTT
TRBJ1-5	-	few	TRBV19	CASSIARVGQPQHF	TGTGCCAGTAGTATCGCACGGGTGGGTCAGCCCCAGCATTTT
TRBJ2-7	TRBD1	-	TRBV5-1	CASSLLQGALNEQYF	TGCGCCAGCAGCTTGCTACAGGGGGCGTTGAACGAGCAGTACTTC
TRBJ2-1	TRBD1	once	TRBV10-1	CASSPDQDRGRDNEQFF	TGCGCCAGCAGTCCCGACCAAGACAGGGGGAGAGACAATGAGCAGTTCTTC
TRBJ1-2	-	-	TRBV27	CASSPTAGPYGYTF	TGTGCCAGCAGTCCCACGGCAGGGCCGTATGGCTACACCTTC
TRBJ2-5	TRBD1	-	TRBV9	CASSSRTGAEIETQYF	TGTGCCAGCAGCTCAAGGACAGGGGCGGAAATTGAGACCCAGTACTTC
TRBJ1-5	-	-	TRBV28	CASSFRGQPQHF	TGTGCCAGCAGTTTTAGAGGTCAGCCCCAGCATTTT